Many counts were recorded for the clone carrying this T cell receptor (beta chain). These data are taken from a study of T cells in Graves' hyperthyroidism and ophthalmopathy. About the study: Peripheral blood samples were taken at initial diagnosis, prior to any treatment.

From RNA transcripts, TCR beta CDR3 regions were amplified. An initial round of RT-PCR targeting the TCR CDR3 relied on the HTBI primer set. TCRdb fed the multiplex PCR reads into MiXCR, producing one record per CDR3 protein. The repertoire consists of over 700,000 distinct CDR3 sequences, with 15% to 20% occurring once and the leading ten covering around 17%. Trimming removed 4 bases from V and 1 base from J, with 17 bases in between. Germline V lookup: CDR1 GTSNPN, CDR2 SVGIG (reference sequence). The CDR3 extends over 16 amino acids. Patients aged 18 to 65 had newly diagnosed hyperthyroidism of under 2 months' duration.

Sequencing input: blood. The J gene is TRBJ1-3, the V gene TRBV30, with a tentative D call TRBD1 (5 bases). The sequence derives from a woman between 45 and 60 years old with Graves' hyperthyroidism that later progressed to Graves' ophthalmopathy. CDR3 bases: TGTGCCTGGAAGAAAACCCGGCAGGGTTCTGGAAACACCATATATTTT. It codes for CAWKKTRQGSGNTIYF.